This TCR beta chain emerged from a study of blood T cell repertoires in COVID-19. Here immunoSEQ multiplex PCR was the method, and the copy in TCRdb shows in-frame clones only, minus some. This sample yields 400,000 to 450,000 clones, of which roughly 89% are seen a single time; 0.8% to 1% belongs to the top ten. The CDR3 loop spans 18 amino acids. Germline V gene sequence: CDR1 SGHRS, CDR2 YFSETQ. The trim removed 0 bases at V and 2 bases at J, leaving 12 bases unmatched. The receptor comes from a man aged 18 to 29 with COVID-19, enrolled during active disease. The sample taken for sequencing was peripheral blood. This chain uses TRBV5-1 with TRBJ2-7; 9 bases fit TRBD2. The CDR3: CASSLAASGTLFPYEQYF. CDR3 coding DNA: TGCGCCAGCAGCTTGGCCGCTAGCGGGACCCTGTTCCCCTACGAGCAGTACTTC.